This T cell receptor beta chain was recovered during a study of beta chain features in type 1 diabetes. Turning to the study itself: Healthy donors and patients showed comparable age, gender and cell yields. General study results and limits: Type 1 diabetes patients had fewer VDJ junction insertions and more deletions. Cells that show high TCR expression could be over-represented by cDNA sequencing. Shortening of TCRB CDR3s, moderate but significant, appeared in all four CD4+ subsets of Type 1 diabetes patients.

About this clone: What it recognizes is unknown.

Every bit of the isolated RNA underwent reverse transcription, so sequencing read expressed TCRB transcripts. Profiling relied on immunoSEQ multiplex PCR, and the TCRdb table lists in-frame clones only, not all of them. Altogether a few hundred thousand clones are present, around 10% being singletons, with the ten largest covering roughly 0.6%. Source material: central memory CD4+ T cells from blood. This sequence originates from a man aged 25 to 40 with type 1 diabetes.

CDR3 sequence reads: CASSRTGVGNEKLFF. The CDR3 region has the DNA TGTGCCAGCTCCCGGACAGGGGTGGGCAATGAAAAACTGTTTTTT. The chain has TRBV18 and TRBJ1-4; the match to TRBD1 covers 9 bases. The CDR3 contains 15 residues. V trimming: 6 bases; J trimming: 5 bases; junction bases outside the gene matches: 7. The germline V gene has CDR1 KGHSH and CDR2 LQKENI. Filled out from reference TRBV18 and TRBJ1-4, the complete variable domain reads NAGVMQNPRHLVRRRGQEARLRCSPMKGHSHVYWYRQLPEEGLKFMVYLQKENIIDESGMPKERFSAEFPKEGPSILRIQQVVRGDSAAYFCASSRTGVGNEKLFFGSGTQLSVL.